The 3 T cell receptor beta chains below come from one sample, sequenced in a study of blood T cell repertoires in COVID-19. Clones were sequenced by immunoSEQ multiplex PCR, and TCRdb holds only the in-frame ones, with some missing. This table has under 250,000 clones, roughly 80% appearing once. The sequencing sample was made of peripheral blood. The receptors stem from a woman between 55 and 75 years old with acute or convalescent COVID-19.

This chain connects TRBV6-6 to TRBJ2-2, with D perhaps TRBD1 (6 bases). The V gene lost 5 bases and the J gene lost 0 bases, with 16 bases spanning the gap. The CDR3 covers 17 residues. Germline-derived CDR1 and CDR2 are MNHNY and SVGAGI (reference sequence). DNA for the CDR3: TGTGCCAGCAGTCGACCAACAGGGAGTTCGAACACCGGGGAGCTGTTTTTT. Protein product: CASSRPTGSSNTGELFF.

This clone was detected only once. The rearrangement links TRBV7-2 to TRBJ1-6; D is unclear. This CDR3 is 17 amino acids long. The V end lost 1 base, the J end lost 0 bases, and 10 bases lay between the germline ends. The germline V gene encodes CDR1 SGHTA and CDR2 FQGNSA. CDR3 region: CASSLVTRSSYNSPLHF. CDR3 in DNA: TGTGCCAGCAGCTTAGTCACAAGGAGCTCCTATAATTCACCCCTCCACTTT.

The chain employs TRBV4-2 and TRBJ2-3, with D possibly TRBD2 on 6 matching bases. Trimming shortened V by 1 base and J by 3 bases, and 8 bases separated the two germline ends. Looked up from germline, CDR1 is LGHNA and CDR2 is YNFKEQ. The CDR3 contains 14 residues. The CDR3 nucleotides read TGTGCCAGCAGCCAAGCGACTAGTACAGATACGCAGTATTTT. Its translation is CASSQATSTDTQYF.